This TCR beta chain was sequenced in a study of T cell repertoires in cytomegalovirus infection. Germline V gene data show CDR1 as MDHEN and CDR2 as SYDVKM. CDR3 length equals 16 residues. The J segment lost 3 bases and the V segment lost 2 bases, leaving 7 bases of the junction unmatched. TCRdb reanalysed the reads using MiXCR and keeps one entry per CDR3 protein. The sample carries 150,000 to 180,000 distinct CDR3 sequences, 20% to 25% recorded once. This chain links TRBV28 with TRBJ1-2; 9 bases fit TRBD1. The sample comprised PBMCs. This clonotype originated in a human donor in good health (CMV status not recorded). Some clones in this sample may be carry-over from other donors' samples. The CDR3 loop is CASSLTRDRVHYGYTF. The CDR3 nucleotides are TGTGCCAGCAGTTTAACCCGGGACAGGGTGCACTATGGCTACACCTTC.